Listed here is a single TCR beta chain. Assay used: immunoSEQ multiplex PCR; TCRdb lists only in-frame clones, some missing. The table shows over 95,000 clones, with about nine tenths occurring only once. This CDR3 has 14 amino acids. V was clipped by 6 bases and J by 3 bases; unmatched bases: 8. Germline CDR1 PRHDT, CDR2 FYEKMQ (reference sequence). This sample is drawn from a study of T cells after somatic rescue of genetic block. This TCR was recovered from a young woman. Sequencing used peripheral blood mononuclear cells (PBMCs). The genes are TRBV13 and TRBJ2-7; 7 positions match TRBD1. DNA for the CDR3: TGTGCCAGCAGACTCCGGGACAGCCACTACGAGCAGTACTTC. Its translation is CASRLRDSHYEQYF. Together with reference TRBV13 and TRBJ2-7, the CDR3 gives the full variable domain: AAGVIQSPRHLIKEKRETATLKCYPIPRHDTVYWYQQGPGQDPQFLISFYEKMQSDKGSIPDRFSAQQFSDYHSELNMSSLELGDSALYFCASRLRDSHYEQYFGPGTRLTVT.